The T cell receptor beta chain described here comes from a study of CDR3 diversity in severe acne (dated by TCRdb to about 2019). The CDR3 covers 17 residues, taking in both the cysteine and the phenylalanine. The CDR3 DNA has 51 bases and is translated from base 1. CDR1 and CDR2 are read off the germline V gene (reference sequence) as LNHNV and YYDKDF. Relative to germline, V is missing 4 bases and J is missing 5 bases, with 9 bases of the junction outside any gene match. Turning to this clonotype: Its cognate antigen has yet to be identified. No quality values exist for individual bases; no much larger clone is one base distant.

Libraries were constructed by PCR. TCRdb names Illumina HiSeq 2000 as the instrument used. The public reads were quality trimmed at Q25 with fastp and then assembled into clones with MiXCR by TCRdb, keeping productive beta chains. Each CDR3 protein appears once, grouped with its most common genes and DNA. Recorded for this sample are around 100,000 distinct CDR3 sequences; roughly 51% of them occurred a single time. 9.5% to 15% of the sample comes from the top ten. The receptor's source is a male donor with acne. The specimen was blood. Here the chain combines TRBV15 and TRBJ2-7; 15 middle bases align to TRBD2. Read as DNA, the sequence is TGTGCCACCAGCATTGGACTAGCGGGAGGGCCAGGCCACGAGCAGTACTTC. Its amino acids are CATSIGLAGGPGHEQYF.